The next 25 T cell receptor beta chains were all read from a single sample in a study of T cell responses to AZD1222 COVID-19 vaccine. The assay was immunoSEQ multiplex PCR, and TCRdb's table has in-frame clones only and misses some. There are approximately 90,000 clones in the sample; roughly 90% occur only once, and 6.5% to 7.5% lies in the top ten. The sequences come from peripheral blood, collected on day 0 of AZD1222 vaccination. These receptor sequences come from an adult in good health.

V and J are TRBV7-3 and TRBJ2-7, with D perhaps matching TRBD1 (5 bases). Looked up from germline, CDR1 is SGHTA and CDR2 is FQGTGA. V lost 2 bases and J 0 bases, leaving 14 bases between the germline ends. The CDR3 runs 16 residues. DNA of the CDR3: TGTGCCAGCAGCTTAGACGGACAAGTTGGCTCCTACGAGCAGTACTTC. As protein: CASSLDGQVGSYEQYF.

Comments on this clone: Compared with germline, one end of the junction differs, possibly owing to a read error. The chain combines TRBV28 with TRBJ1-5; a weak D match, TRBD1 (6 bases). Germline V gene lookup returns CDR1 MDHEN and CDR2 SYDVKM. The CDR3 consists of 12 residues. The CDR3 DNA sequence: TGTGCCAGCAGTTTAGGCCAGGGGAAGGGTTATTTT. Translated, it gives CASSLGQGKGYF.

This rearrangement joins TRBV10-3 to TRBJ2-5, with 10 nucleotides matching TRBD2. Germline CDR1 is ENHRY and CDR2 is SYGVKD. The CDR3 is 14 amino acids. The V gene end was trimmed by 2 bases and the J gene end by 6 bases; junction bases not matched to a gene: 3. CDR3 nucleotides: TGTGCCATCAGTGAGAGTAGCGGGAGGAAGACCCAGTACTTC. Translated: CAISESSGRKTQYF.

The rearrangement links TRBV5-1 to TRBJ1-3; D ambiguous. CDR1 is SGHRS, CDR2 YFSETQ, per germline. The CDR3 consists of 15 residues. The V gene lost 0 bases and the J gene lost 0 bases, with 7 bases spanning the gap. The CDR3 region is CASSLEGSSGNTIYF. CDR3 coding DNA: TGCGCCAGCAGCTTGGAAGGATCCTCTGGAAACACCATATATTTT. Together with reference TRBV5-1 and TRBJ1-3, the CDR3 gives the full variable domain: KAGVTQTPRYLIKTRGQQVTLSCSPISGHRSVSWYQQTPGQGLQFLFEYFSETQRNKGNFPGRFSGRQFSNSRSEMNVSTLELGDSALYLCASSLEGSSGNTIYFGEGSWLTVV.

The chain is built from TRBV7-2 and TRBJ2-1; a possible D gene is TRBD1 (6 bases). The CDR3 is 15 residues long. Deletions cut 4 bases from V and 9 bases from J, with 19 bases between. Germline V gene data show CDR1 as SGHTA and CDR2 as FQGNSA. The CDR3 protein is CASSSAGAKGGEQFF. CDR3 coding DNA: TGTGCCAGCAGCTCAGCCGGGGCCAAAGGGGGTGAGCAGTTCTTC.

The V and J genes are TRBV7-3 and TRBJ2-7, with D perhaps matching TRBD1 (6 bases). CDR1 and CDR2 from the germline V gene are SGHTA and FQGTGA. The CDR3 loop spans 13 amino acids. Trimming stripped 3 bases from V and 1 base from J, with 7 bases between. This CDR3 reads CASSFTGSYEQYF. CDR3 bases: TGTGCCAGCAGCTTCACAGGGTCCTACGAGCAGTACTTC.

This clone has more than one count but fewer than ten. The V call is TRBV7-9, the J call TRBJ2-7; D unresolved. Germline values: CDR1 SEHNR, CDR2 FQNEAQ (reference sequence). CDR3 length: 10 amino acids. Trimming stripped 5 bases from V and 6 bases from J, with 5 bases between. The CDR3 reads CASSGAEQYF. The CDR3 DNA follows: TGTGCCAGCAGCGGCGCCGAGCAGTACTTC.

This clone was seen just once. This rearrangement joins TRBV19 to TRBJ1-2; 10 nucleotides match TRBD1. The CDR3 is 14 residues long. Losses at the gene ends were 6 bases for V and 2 bases for J; bases not matched to a gene: 3. Germline V gene sequence: CDR1 LNHDA, CDR2 SQIVND (reference sequence). As DNA, the CDR3 is TGTGCCAGTAGCCTGGACAGGGGGAACTATGGCTACACCTTC. It is translated as CASSLDRGNYGYTF.

Only a few counts were recorded for this clone. V gene TRBV7-2 combines with J gene TRBJ1-5; weak D call: TRBD1 (5 bases). The CDR3 has 15 amino acids. The germline V and J ends were trimmed by 4 bases and 7 bases, with 17 bases remaining between them. Looked up from germline, CDR1 is SGHTA and CDR2 is FQGNSA. CDR3 sequence reads: CASSSRSGGAQPQHF. Here the CDR3 DNA reads TGTGCCAGCAGCTCCCGATCCGGGGGAGCGCAGCCCCAGCATTTT.

The chain carries TRBV6-4 and TRBJ1-1, with D possibly being TRBD1 (5 bases). The CDR3 has 13 residues. V was clipped by 5 bases and J by 3 bases, with 10 bases between them. Germline V gives CDR1 MRHNA, CDR2 SNTAGT. CDR3 sequence reads: CASSFRDDTEAFF. In DNA, the CDR3 is TGTGCCAGCAGTTTCAGGGATGACACTGAAGCTTTCTTT.

The gene calls are TRBV3-1 (or the pseudogene TRBV3-2) and TRBJ1-2; a weak D match, TRBD1 (5 bases). With 4 bases removed from V and 0 bases from J, the gap between germline ends came to 12 bases. The germline CDR1 and CDR2 sequences are LGHDT and YNNKEL (reference sequence). This CDR3 spans 15 amino acids. In DNA, the CDR3 is TGTGCCAGCAGCCCCAGGGCCGAAGCTAACTATGGCTACACCTTC. This gives the protein CASSPRAEANYGYTF.

V and J are TRBV6-5 and TRBJ1-2; the D is unclear. CDR1 and CDR2 (germline): MNHEY, SVGAGI. The CDR3 sequence is 12 residues long. Trimming stripped 5 bases from V and 2 bases from J, with 6 bases between. CDR3 in amino acids: CASSPNNYGYTF. For the CDR3, the DNA is TGTGCCAGCAGTCCCAACAACTATGGCTACACCTTC.

This chain joins TRBV19 and TRBJ1-3, with D possibly being TRBD1 (6 bases). Trimming stripped 6 bases from V and 0 bases from J, with 9 bases between. There are 14 residues in the CDR3. Germline CDR1 is LNHDA and CDR2 is SQIVND (reference sequence). The DNA of the CDR3 is TGTGCCAGTAGGATGGACAGCTCTGGAAACACCATATATTTT. Protein product: CASRMDSSGNTIYF.

The CDR3 region has the DNA TGTGCCAACTCCCGGGATTACACAGATACGCAGTATTTT. This codes for CANSRDYTDTQYF. V usage is TRBV12-3 or TRBV12-4 and J usage is TRBJ2-3; TRBD2 might be the D (5 bases). V lost 10 bases and J 2 bases, leaving 13 bases between the germline ends. This CDR3 comprises 13 residues.

This chain links TRBV19 with TRBJ1-5; D is ambiguous. The V gene lost 7 bases and the J gene lost 4 bases, with 17 bases spanning the gap. Germline V lookup: CDR1 LNHDA, CDR2 SQIVND (reference sequence). CDR3 length: 15 residues. CDR3 protein: CASIKSGPGNQPQHF. In DNA form, the CDR3 reads TGTGCCAGTATTAAATCGGGCCCGGGTAATCAGCCCCAGCATTTT.

The chain uses TRBV28 and TRBJ2-3; 9 bases agree with TRBD2. The germline V gene encodes CDR1 MDHEN and CDR2 SYDVKM. V lost 7 bases and J lost 2; bases outside the gene matches: 7. The length of the CDR3 is 15 residues. The chain's CDR3 is CASNSGLALTDTQYF. The CDR3 DNA reads as TGTGCCAGCAATTCGGGACTAGCCCTCACAGATACGCAGTATTTT.

The gene calls are TRBV11-3 and TRBJ2-5; D is perhaps TRBD1 (6 bases). Germline V CDR1 and CDR2: SGHNT, YENEEA. CDR3 length: 17 residues. Trimming took 2 bases from V and 3 from J, leaving 19 bases between them. DNA of the CDR3: TGTGCCAGCAGCTTAAAATTCGGTCTGGCAGGGGAAGAGACCCAGTACTTC. This gives the protein CASSLKFGLAGEETQYF.

The CDR3 region has the DNA TGTGCCAGCAGTACAGGGTCTAAGCAGCCCCAGCATTTT. Translated: CASSTGSKQPQHF. The chain recombines TRBV28 with TRBJ1-5, with a possible D match to TRBD1 (6 bases). The germline V gene encodes CDR1 MDHEN and CDR2 SYDVKM. Trimming cost V 5 bases and J 7 bases, with 12 bases left between them. The CDR3 is made up of 13 amino acids.

The rearrangement links TRBV6-4 to TRBJ2-1, with 10 bases lining up with TRBD1. V lost 3 bases and J lost 8; bases outside the gene matches: 7. The CDR3 is 15 residues long. Germline values: CDR1 MRHNA, CDR2 SNTAGT. For the CDR3, the DNA is TGTGCCAGCAGTGAAGGACAGGGGGACTTCGATGAGCAGTTCTTC. Residues: CASSEGQGDFDEQFF.

The chain joins TRBV6-5 to TRBJ2-1; possible D gene TRBD2, 6 bases. CDR1 and CDR2 (germline): MNHEY, SVGAGI. Trimming left V 5 bases short and J 0 bases short, with 11 bases between. The CDR3 runs 15 residues. The CDR3 DNA follows: TGTGCCAGCAGTCTGACTAGTGCCTCCTACAATGAGCAGTTCTTC. Residues: CASSLTSASYNEQFF.

The V gene is TRBV5-1, the J gene TRBJ2-1; D is ambiguous. Germline values: CDR1 SGHRS, CDR2 YFSETQ. With 1 base removed from V and 9 bases from J, the gap between germline ends came to 11 bases. The CDR3 loop spans 13 amino acids. The CDR3 DNA reads TGCGCCAGCAGCTTGAGTACAGTAGGTGAGCAGTTCTTC. Its protein is CASSLSTVGEQFF.

The chain has TRBV7-9 and TRBJ1-1; D is undetermined. Germline-derived CDR1 and CDR2 are SEHNR and FQNEAQ (reference sequence). This CDR3 is 14 amino acids long. The V gene lost 2 bases and the J gene lost 1 base, with 8 bases spanning the gap. The CDR3 coding sequence is TGTGCCAGCAGCTTAATAGGAGGGAACACTGAAGCTTTCTTT. Amino acid sequence: CASSLIGGNTEAFF.

The rearrangement links TRBV19 to TRBJ1-5, with 8 bases fitting TRBD1. The CDR3 totals 14 residues. V was pared by 4 bases and J by 2 bases, with 1 base of the junction left unmatched. Germline CDR1 and CDR2: LNHDA and SQIVND (reference sequence). CDR3 region: CASSTTGGNQPQHF. CDR3 in DNA: TGTGCCAGTAGTACGACAGGGGGCAATCAGCCCCAGCATTTT.

The chain employs TRBV2 and TRBJ1-1, with D tentatively TRBD1 (6 bases). The CDR3 runs 16 residues. The germline V and J ends were trimmed by 7 bases and 1 base, with 19 bases remaining between them. CDR1 is SNHLY, CDR2 FYNNEI, per germline. CDR3 nucleotide sequence: TGTGCCAGCAACCCACTTGGCGGGGGCAAGAACACTGAAGCTTTCTTT. Residues: CASNPLGGGKNTEAFF.

The rearrangement links TRBV7-2 to TRBJ2-1; 9 positions agree with TRBD2. The CDR3 is 14 amino acids. Losses at the gene ends were 5 bases for V and 6 bases for J; bases not matched to a gene: 5. Germline-derived CDR1 and CDR2 are SGHTA and FQGNSA. CDR3 residues: CASSPGLAGNEQFF. Written as DNA, the CDR3 is TGTGCCAGCAGCCCGGGACTAGCTGGCAATGAGCAGTTCTTC. The full variable domain, its missing parts supplied by reference TRBV7-2 and TRBJ2-1, is GAGVSQSPSNKVTEKGKDVELRCDPISGHTALYWYRQSLGQGLEFLIYFQGNSAPDKSGLPSDRFSAERTGGSVSTLTIQRTQQEDSAVYLCASSPGLAGNEQFFGPGTRLTVL.